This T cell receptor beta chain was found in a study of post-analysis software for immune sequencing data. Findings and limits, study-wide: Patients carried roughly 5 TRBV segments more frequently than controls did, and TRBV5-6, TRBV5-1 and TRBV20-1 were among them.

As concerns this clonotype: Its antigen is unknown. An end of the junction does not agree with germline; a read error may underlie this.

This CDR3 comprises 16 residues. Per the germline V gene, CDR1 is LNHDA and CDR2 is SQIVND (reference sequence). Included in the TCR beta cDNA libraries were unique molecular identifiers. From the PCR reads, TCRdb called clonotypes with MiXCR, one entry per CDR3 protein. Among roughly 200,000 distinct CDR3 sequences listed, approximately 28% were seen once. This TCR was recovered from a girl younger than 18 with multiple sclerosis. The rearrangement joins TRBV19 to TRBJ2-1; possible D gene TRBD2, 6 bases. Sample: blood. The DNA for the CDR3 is TGTGCCAGTAGTCCCAAGTGGGACTGGAGATACAATGAGCCGTTCTTC. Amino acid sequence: CASSPKWDWRYNEPFF.